The 18 T cell receptor beta chains below come from one sample, sequenced in a study of blood T cell repertoires in COVID-19. Generated by immunoSEQ multiplex PCR, the TCRdb table keeps only in-frame clones and is missing some. The table includes about 220,000 clones, approximately 80% detected once. Sequences were obtained from PBMCs or T cells enriched from blood (not recorded which). The receptors come from a woman aged 60-75 years who had recovered from COVID-19.

This clone occurred a few times. This chain links TRBV25-1 with TRBJ1-1; D is unclear. Germline values: CDR1 MGHDK, CDR2 SYGVNS. V lost 1 base and J 2 bases, leaving 11 bases between the germline ends. This CDR3 has 15 residues. In nucleotides, the CDR3 is TGTGCCAGCAGTGAATGGGGAGGCTTTAACACTGAAGCTTTCTTT. Translation gives CASSEWGGFNTEAFF.

The chain recombines TRBV19 with TRBJ1-5; TRBD1 aligns across 7 bases. V was clipped by 6 bases and J by 3 bases; unmatched bases: 5. The CDR3 totals 14 residues. The germline V gene has CDR1 LNHDA and CDR2 SQIVND (reference sequence). In DNA, the CDR3 is TGTGCCAGTAGGACAACAGGGGACAATCAGCCCCAGCATTTT. Translated, it gives CASRTTGDNQPQHF. Filled out from reference TRBV19 and TRBJ1-5, the complete variable domain reads DGGITQSPKYLFRKEGQNVTLSCEQNLNHDAMYWYRQDPGQGLRLIYYSQIVNDFQKGDIAEGYSVSREKKESFPLTVTSAQKNPTAFYLCASRTTGDNQPQHFGDGTRLSIL.

The rearrangement links TRBV3-1 (or the pseudogene TRBV3-2) to TRBJ1-4; a possible D gene is TRBD1 (6 bases). The CDR3 has 17 residues. The V end lost 0 bases, the J end lost 2 bases, and 13 bases lay between the germline ends. In germline, CDR1 is LGHDT, CDR2 YNNKEL (reference sequence). CDR3 in amino acids: CASSQEWGGATNEKLFF. DNA for the CDR3: TGTGCCAGCAGCCAAGAATGGGGGGGCGCGACTAATGAAAAACTGTTTTTT.

V is TRBV5-8 and J is TRBJ2-3; D is ambiguous. Germline lookup yields CDR1 SGHTS and CDR2 YDEGEE. The CDR3 is 13 residues long. V was trimmed by 0 bases and J by 4 bases, leaving 6 bases between them. Here the CDR3 reads CASSLDSPDTQYF. The CDR3 coding sequence is TGTGCCAGCAGCTTGGATTCTCCAGATACGCAGTATTTT.

The chain joins TRBV7-8 to TRBJ1-1; D is possibly TRBD1 (5 bases). Germline loops: CDR1 SGHVS, CDR2 FQNEAQ. CDR3 length: 13 amino acids. Trimming shortened V by 7 bases and J by 4 bases, and 13 bases separated the two germline ends. This chain's CDR3 is CASTRDQGTEAFF. The CDR3 DNA follows: TGTGCCAGCACCCGCGATCAGGGCACTGAAGCTTTCTTT.

Regarding this clone: The sample has other DNA sequences that encode this CDR3 too. The DNA for the CDR3 is TGTGCCAGTAGACAGGGCATGAACACTGAAGCTTTCTTT. Its translation: CASRQGMNTEAFF. The genes are TRBV19 and TRBJ1-1; possibly TRBD1 for D (6 bases). The CDR3 is 13 residues long. Trimming left V 6 bases short and J 0 bases short, with 8 bases between. The germline CDR1 and CDR2 sequences are LNHDA and SQIVND (reference sequence). The whole variable domain, remainder taken from reference TRBV19 and TRBJ1-1, is DGGITQSPKYLFRKEGQNVTLSCEQNLNHDAMYWYRQDPGQGLRLIYYSQIVNDFQKGDIAEGYSVSREKKESFPLTVTSAQKNPTAFYLCASRQGMNTEAFFGQGTRLTVV.

The chain couples TRBV7-9 to TRBJ2-3, with 9 bases identical to TRBD2. V lost 8 bases to trimming and J lost 0 bases; unmatched junction nucleotides: 6. The CDR3 consists of 15 residues. Germline V gene data show CDR1 as SEHNR and CDR2 as FQNEAQ (reference sequence). CDR3 DNA: TGTGCCAGCGGTGGGGCGGGAGGGAGCACAGATACGCAGTATTTT. Translation: CASGGAGGSTDTQYF.

V and J are TRBV6-5 and TRBJ2-1; 9 nucleotides agree with TRBD2. Germline V CDR1 and CDR2: MNHEY, SVGAGI. V dropped 11 bases and J dropped 8; count of bases not matched to a gene: 13. The CDR3 is made up of 14 amino acids. CDR3: CAARLAEWGHEQFF. The CDR3 DNA sequence: TGTGCCGCACGACTAGCGGAGTGGGGGCATGAGCAGTTCTTC.

A single count supports this clone. The chain joins TRBV10-3 to TRBJ2-5; D possibly corresponds to TRBD1 (7 bases). V lost 3 bases, J lost 2 bases, and 13 bases lay in between. Germline loops: CDR1 ENHRY, CDR2 SYGVKD. The CDR3 totals 15 residues. CDR3 in DNA: TGTGCCATCAGTGACGCTCAGGGGGGACAAGAGACCCAGTACTTC. This gives the protein CAISDAQGGQETQYF.

The rearrangement uses TRBV2 and TRBJ2-3, with no clear D. The CDR3 consists of 16 residues. Trimming removed 6 bases from V and 2 bases from J, with 18 bases in between. The germline V gene encodes CDR1 SNHLY and CDR2 FYNNEI. CDR3: CASSLGHNPSTDTQYF. The CDR3 DNA sequence: TGTGCCAGCAGCCTTGGCCACAATCCCTCCACAGATACGCAGTATTTT.

This clone was observed a few times. CDR3 sequence (DNA): TGTGCCAGCAGCTCGCTAGCGGGAGGCGCGTACGAGCAGTACTTC. This gives the protein CASSSLAGGAYEQYF. The rearrangement links TRBV11-2 to TRBJ2-7; TRBD2 agrees at 11 bases. Germline lookup yields CDR1 SGHAT and CDR2 FQNNGV. This CDR3 has 15 amino acids. With 4 bases clipped from V and 4 bases from J, the junction kept 6 bases outside the gene matches.

The V call is TRBV7-9, the J call TRBJ1-6; 7 bases fit TRBD1. This CDR3 spans 15 amino acids. Germline V gene sequence: CDR1 SEHNR, CDR2 FQNEAQ (reference sequence). Germline trimming cut 5 bases from V and 9 bases from J; bases unmatched to any gene: 10. The CDR3 sequence: CASSTTQGLASPLHF. The CDR3 DNA is TGTGCCAGCAGCACCACACAGGGGCTGGCTTCACCCCTCCACTTT.

The J gene is TRBJ2-7, the V gene TRBV5-1; a weak D match, TRBD1 (6 bases). The germline CDR1 and CDR2 sequences are SGHRS and YFSETQ. The CDR3 has 12 amino acids. V lost 3 bases, J lost 6 bases, and 10 bases lay in between. The CDR3 DNA is TGCGCCAGCAGCTCCCAGGGGACCGAGCAGTACTTC. Translation: CASSSQGTEQYF.

V usage is TRBV24-1 and J usage is TRBJ2-7, with a possible D match to TRBD1 (5 bases). V shed 4 bases and J shed 5 bases, with 8 bases lying between them. CDR3 length: 12 amino acids. From germline, CDR1 is KGHDR and CDR2 SFDVKD. The CDR3 DNA follows: TGTGCCACCAGTGAAAGGGGCGACGAGCAGTACTTC. It translates to CATSERGDEQYF.

The chain recombines TRBV2 with TRBJ1-1, with 7 bases identical to TRBD1. With V trimmed by 5 bases and J by 4 bases, 1 base remained unmatched. From germline, CDR1 is SNHLY and CDR2 FYNNEI. The CDR3 extends over 12 amino acids. CDR3 loop: CASSTGVTEAFF. CDR3 nucleotides: TGTGCCAGCAGTACAGGGGTCACTGAAGCTTTCTTT.

The chain joins TRBV7-8 to TRBJ1-4; no clear D. Deletions cut 8 bases from V and 2 bases from J, with 15 bases between. Germline V gene sequence: CDR1 SGHVS, CDR2 FQNEAQ. The CDR3 is 15 residues long. This CDR3 reads CASGFRGSTNEKLFF. The DNA for the CDR3 is TGTGCCAGCGGGTTTCGAGGATCGACTAATGAAAAACTGTTTTTT.

The chain links TRBV20-1 to TRBJ2-1; 9 bases are a match to TRBD2. There are 13 residues in the CDR3. V lost 3 bases and J lost 13; bases outside the gene matches: 10. The V gene's germline CDR1 is DFQATT and CDR2 SNEGSKA (reference sequence). CDR3: CSASFPSGVVQFF. CDR3 in DNA: TGCAGTGCTAGTTTCCCTAGCGGGGTGGTACAGTTCTTC.

The chain combines TRBV7-2 with TRBJ2-3, with no clear D. The V end lost 5 bases, the J end lost 2 bases, and 5 bases lay between the germline ends. The CDR3 sequence is 12 residues long. Per the germline V gene, CDR1 is SGHTA and CDR2 is FQGNSA. Written as DNA, the CDR3 is TGTGCCAGCAGCCCCTTCACAGATACGCAGTATTTT. It translates to CASSPFTDTQYF.